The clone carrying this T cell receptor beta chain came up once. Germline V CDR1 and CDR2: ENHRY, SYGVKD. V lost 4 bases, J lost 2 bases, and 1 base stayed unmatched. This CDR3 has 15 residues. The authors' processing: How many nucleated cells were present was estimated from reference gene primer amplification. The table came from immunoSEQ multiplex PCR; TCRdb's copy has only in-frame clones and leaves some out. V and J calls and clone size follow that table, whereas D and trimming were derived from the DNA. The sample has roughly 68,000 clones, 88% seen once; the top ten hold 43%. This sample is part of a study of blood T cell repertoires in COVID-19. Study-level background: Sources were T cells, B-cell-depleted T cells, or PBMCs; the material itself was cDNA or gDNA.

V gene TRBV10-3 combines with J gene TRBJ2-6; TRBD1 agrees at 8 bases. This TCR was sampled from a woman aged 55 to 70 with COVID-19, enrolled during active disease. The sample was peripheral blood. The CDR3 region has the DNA TGTGCCATCAGTGTACAGGGGGCTGGGGCCAACGTCCTGACTTTC. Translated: CAISVQGAGANVLTF.